This entry lists 4 T cell receptor beta chains sequenced from one sample in a study of memory B cells and T cells in multiple sclerosis. No antigen has been identified for these receptors. CFSE-dim autoproliferating and CFSE-high non-proliferating T cells from unstimulated culture were sequenced separately. Pooled replicate wells came from approximately 50 million CFSE-labeled PBMCs cultured approximately seven days without stimulus. TCRdb keeps only in-frame clones here, not all; method: immunoSEQ multiplex PCR. Of roughly 12,000 clones in the sample, about 83% were seen once. The sample comprised PBMCs from blood kept in culture. The receptor source for this set is a human donor with multiple sclerosis.

The chain uses TRBV6-5 and TRBJ2-7; 12 positions match TRBD2. Germline values: CDR1 MNHEY, CDR2 SVGAGI. Losses at the gene ends were 2 bases for V and 5 bases for J; bases not matched to a gene: 7. The CDR3 loop spans 16 amino acids. Written as DNA, the CDR3 is TGTGCCAGCAGTTACCGGACTAGCGGGAATCAAAACGAGCAGTACTTC. It encodes CASSYRTSGNQNEQYF.

The chain recombines TRBV7-2 with TRBJ2-2, with 8 bases aligning to TRBD2. This CDR3 is 15 amino acids long. Germline lookup yields CDR1 SGHTA and CDR2 FQGNSA. V lost 5 bases and J lost 4; bases outside the gene matches: 6. CDR3: CASSRGGRSTGELFF. The CDR3 nucleotides read TGTGCCAGCAGCCGGGGGGGCCGTAGCACCGGGGAGCTGTTTTTT.

This clone was found once. Written as DNA, the CDR3 is TGTGCCAGCAGCTTTGGGGGCAGGGGTGACTATGGCTACACCTTC. Translating gives CASSFGGRGDYGYTF. The chain combines TRBV7-6 with TRBJ1-2; D possibly corresponds to TRBD1 (6 bases). With 3 bases removed from V and 3 bases from J, the gap between germline ends came to 14 bases. The CDR3 is made up of 15 amino acids. Looked up from germline, CDR1 is SGHVS and CDR2 is FNYEAQ.

This chain joins TRBV5-4 and TRBJ1-2; 10 bases map to TRBD1. Trimming at V came to 6 bases and at J to 4 bases, leaving 6 bases not matched to a gene. Germline CDR1 reads SGHNT; CDR2 reads YYREEE (reference sequence). The CDR3 is 14 amino acids. This CDR3 reads CASTVTGGGYGYTF. The CDR3 nucleotides are TGTGCCAGCACCGTGACAGGGGGCGGCTATGGCTACACCTTC. The variable domain in full, with the rest retrieved from reference TRBV5-4 and TRBJ1-2, is ETGVTQSPTHLIKTRGQQVTLRCSSQSGHNTVSWYQQALGQGPQFIFQYYREEENGRGNFPPRFSGLQFPNYSSELNVNALELDDSALYLCASTVTGGGYGYTFGSGTRLTVV.